The 13 T cell receptor beta chains reported below all come from one sample, sequenced in a study of tumor-infiltrating lymphocytes in primary liver carcinoma. The authors made TCR beta cDNA from around 500 ng total RNA with a constant-region primer. ARM-PCR was slightly modified, and three nested multiplex PCR rounds with it gave rise to the TCR beta libraries. TRBV1-TRBV30 forward primers paired with a C-beta reverse primer were used in the first two PCR rounds, which ran roughly 9 cycles each. MiXCR, applied by TCRdb to the multiplex PCR reads, yields one record per CDR3 protein. Of tens of thousands of distinct CDR3 sequences detected, roughly 80% appear once; the ten largest clones hold nearly 40%. The source material, about 18-31 mg of unsorted bulk tissue, was used to co-extract RNA and DNA. The specimen sequenced was liver tumor tissue from sampling region 4. Subset noted: tumor region T4, right-lateral pole. The origin of the receptors is a woman in her thirties with primary liver carcinoma and hepatitis B virus infection.

The chain uses TRBV29-1 and TRBJ2-2; no definite D call. Per the germline V gene, CDR1 is SQVTM and CDR2 is ANQGSEA. The CDR3 has 13 residues. The CDR3 sequence is CSVQVASTGELFF. The DNA of the CDR3 is TGCAGTGTTCAGGTGGCAAGCACCGGGGAGCTGTTTTTT.

This clonotype has only a few counts. The chain links TRBV29-1 to TRBJ2-1; perhaps TRBD2 as D (6 bases). The germline V gene encodes CDR1 SQVTM and CDR2 ANQGSEA. Trimming left V 6 bases short and J 3 bases short, with 18 bases between. CDR3 size: 15 residues. The CDR3 sequence: CSVHSGLHNYNEQFF. As DNA, the CDR3 is TGCAGCGTACATTCCGGACTACACAACTACAATGAGCAGTTCTTC.

V usage is TRBV21-1 and J usage is TRBJ2-2; TRBD2 is taken as the D call from the table, unchecked against the DNA. TRBV21-1 is termed a pseudogene. The CDR3 length is 16 residues. CDR3: CASSKKERARTGELFF. The DNA of the CDR3 is TGTGCCAGCAGCAAGAAGGAGAGGGCCCGCACCGGGGAGTTGTTTTTT.

This clonotype was observed a handful of times. At one of its ends the junction is not consistent with the germline gene, which may arise from a read error. The chain recombines TRBV11-3 with TRBJ1-1; D might be TRBD1 (5 bases). The CDR3 loop spans 14 amino acids. Germline loops: CDR1 SGHNT, CDR2 YENEEA. The CDR3 DNA reads as TGTGTCAGCAGCTTCGGGCAGGGCTACTCTGAGGCTTTCTTT. Amino acids: CVSSFGQGYSEAFF.

To note about this clonotype: One end of the junction is discordant with germline, which a read error may explain. This chain connects TRBV11-1 to TRBJ2-2; D is perhaps TRBD2 (6 bases). This CDR3 is 13 amino acids long. CDR1 and CDR2 (germline): SGHAT, FQDESV (reference sequence). CDR3 residues: CASSLLAGGVLFF. The CDR3 DNA reads TGTGCTAGCAGCTTACTAGCCGGCGGGGTGCTGTTTTTT.

Worth noting for this clonotype: At one boundary the junction diverges from the germline segment, which might be a read error. This chain uses TRBV9 with TRBJ2-2; D remains unclear. This CDR3 spans 12 amino acids. CDR1 and CDR2 (germline): SGDLS, YYNGEE. DNA for the CDR3: TGTGGCAGCAGCGCAGATTCCGGGGAGCTGTTTTTT. It yields the protein CGSSADSGELFF.

About this clonotype itself: A read error may account for a junction end that differs from germline. V and J are TRBV6-5 and TRBJ2-7; possible D gene TRBD1, 6 bases. CDR1 is MNHEY and CDR2 is SVGAGI in the germline V gene. This CDR3 is built from 15 residues. The CDR3 here is CTSSYKDSISYERYF. CDR3 nucleotide sequence: TGTACCAGCAGTTACAAGGACAGCATCTCCTACGAGCGGTACTTC.

Concerning this clonotype itself: This may arise from a read error, as a much more abundant clone is one base away. The chain has TRBV11-3 and TRBJ2-3, with D unresolved. The V gene's germline CDR1 is SGHNT and CDR2 YENEEA. V was pared by 3 bases and J by 0 bases, with 7 bases between. The CDR3 runs 14 residues. CDR3 in amino acids: CASSFRISTDTQYF. The CDR3, as DNA: TGTGCCAGCAGCTTTCGGATTAGCACAGATACGCAGTATTTT.

This clonotype was picked up one time. This likely comes from a read error, as the CDR3 has no conserved phenylalanine or tryptophan at its end. This chain connects TRBV11-2 to TRBJ2-7; D assignment may be TRBD1 or TRBD2 (5 bases each). CDR3 size: 15 residues. In germline, CDR1 is SGHAT, CDR2 FQNNGV. The CDR3 region is CATSSPGTGTYGQYL. CDR3 sequence (DNA): TGTGCCACCAGCTCTCCTGGGACGGGTACCTACGGGCAGTACCTC.

In its sample, this clonotype was seen a few times. The conserved phenylalanine or tryptophan is not found at the CDR3 terminus, so this likely reflects a read error. It is unclear where the CDR3 begins or ends on the DNA, so no DNA is shown, and the CDR3 is as TCRdb lists it. The V gene is TRBV6-5, the J gene TRBJ1-1. The CDR3 is 13 residues long, ends included. Germline V gene sequence: CDR1 MNHEY, CDR2 SVGAGI. CDR3 in amino acids: CASTEGTYTEVFS.

For this clonotype: The DNA is left out, because the CDR3 cannot be placed on it with certainty; the CDR3 is given as TCRdb lists it. This chain uses TRBV4-3 with TRBJ2-6. CDR1 and CDR2 from the germline V gene are LGHNA and YSLEER. The CDR3 is 19 residues long, ends included. The CDR3 spells CASSQESSKVGSGANVLTF.

About this clonotype: Germline is not matched at one junction end, which may reflect a read error. This rearrangement joins TRBV6-1 to TRBJ2-5; weak D call: TRBD1 (6 bases). The CDR3 is 14 amino acids. Germline lookup yields CDR1 MNHNS and CDR2 SASEGT. CDR3 nucleotides: TGTACCAGCAGTGAACGTGGACAGTCTTCTACCCAGTACTTT. It encodes CTSSERGQSSTQYF.

Remarks on this clonotype: The conserved phenylalanine or tryptophan normally closing the CDR3 is absent here, so this likely arose from a read error. This chain links TRBV14 with TRBJ1-2, with no clear D. Germline lookup yields CDR1 SGHDN and CDR2 FVKESK. The CDR3 consists of 14 residues. Here the CDR3 DNA reads TGTGCCAGTAGCCAAGGGAACAACTTCTATGGCTACACCCTC. This gives the protein CASSQGNNFYGYTL.